These 28 T cell receptor beta chains originate from one sample sequenced in a study of cytomegalovirus exposure and HLA in healthy donors. The PCR contained 60 Vbeta and 13 Jbeta primers. The method was immunoSEQ multiplex PCR; TCRdb's version includes in-frame clones alone and lacks a portion of them. The data show about 140,000 clones, with 65% to 75% seen just once and almost 4.5% held by the top ten. The source material was PBMCs. All receptors come from a man in his sixties in good health and CMV-seronegative.

This clone has a handful of counts. The chain uses TRBV19 and TRBJ1-5; 7 bases match TRBD1. CDR1 is LNHDA, CDR2 SQIVND, per germline (reference sequence). This CDR3 is 14 amino acids long. The trim removed 4 bases at V and 7 bases at J, leaving 7 bases unmatched. The CDR3 loop is CASSTGQVLQPQHF. CDR3 nucleotides: TGTGCCAGTAGTACAGGACAGGTTTTACAGCCCCAGCATTTT.

The gene calls are TRBV7-8 and TRBJ1-2, with D perhaps matching TRBD1 (5 bases). Germline-derived CDR1 and CDR2 are SGHVS and FQNEAQ. V was cut by 5 bases and J by 2 bases, with 15 bases left in between. The CDR3 totals 15 residues. CDR3 nucleotide sequence: TGTGCCAGCAGCCTAAGACAGCCTTTAAACTATGGCTACACCTTC. It encodes CASSLRQPLNYGYTF.

V and J are TRBV11-3 and TRBJ2-1; tentative D call: TRBD2 (5 bases). The germline V gene encodes CDR1 SGHNT and CDR2 YENEEA. Trimming took 5 bases from V and 6 from J, leaving 17 bases between them. The CDR3 consists of 15 residues. In DNA, the CDR3 is TGTGCCAGCAGCGACCGGGCCCTAGGAGGCAATGAGCAGTTCTTC. It yields the protein CASSDRALGGNEQFF.

A remark on this clone: One end of the junction fails to match germline, which may point to a read error. The genes are TRBV19 and TRBJ2-1; 8 bases line up with TRBD2. The CDR3 length is 12 residues. Germline assignment: CDR1 LNHDA and CDR2 SQIVND (reference sequence). The CDR3 nucleotides are TGTGCCAGTACGGGAGGGACCAATGATCAGTTCTTC. It specifies CASTGGTNDQFF.

V usage is TRBV7-6 and J usage is TRBJ2-2; 13 bases fit TRBD2. The V and J ends lost 5 bases and 7 bases, in that order; junction bases with no gene match: 4. This CDR3 region has 15 residues. Germline V CDR1 and CDR2: SGHVS, FNYEAQ. The CDR3 loop reads CASSPTSGRNGELFF. DNA of the CDR3: TGTGCCAGCAGCCCGACTAGCGGGAGGAACGGGGAGCTGTTTTTT.

The V and J genes are TRBV5-5 and TRBJ2-4; D is possibly TRBD2 (5 bases). The germline V gene has CDR1 SGHKS and CDR2 YYEKEE (reference sequence). V lost 4 bases to trimming and J lost 0 bases, with 11 bases between them. The CDR3 length is 15 residues. The CDR3: CASSPDGVAKNIQYF. In DNA form, the CDR3 reads TGTGCCAGCAGCCCCGACGGGGTAGCCAAAAACATTCAGTACTTC.

The chain couples TRBV25-1 to TRBJ2-7, with D possibly matching TRBD2 (7 bases). Trimming shortened V by 3 bases and J by 6 bases, and 18 bases separated the two germline ends. There are 15 residues in the CDR3. The germline gives CDR1 MGHDK, CDR2 SYGVNS. CDR3 sequence reads: CASSDPPGEGSEQYF. The DNA of the CDR3 is TGTGCCAGCAGTGATCCGCCAGGGGAGGGGTCCGAGCAGTACTTC.

This clone was detected a few times. The chain is built from TRBV4-1 and TRBJ1-1; D remains unclear. Germline lookup yields CDR1 MGHRA and CDR2 YSYEKL. V was clipped by 0 bases and J by 6 bases, with 11 bases between them. The CDR3 spans 14 residues. The DNA for the CDR3 is TGCGCCAGCAGCCAAGAGCGGGTAGGCGCTGAAGCTTTCTTT. Its translation: CASSQERVGAEAFF.

The chain uses TRBV2 and TRBJ2-1; a possible D gene is TRBD2 (6 bases). Germline CDR1 reads SNHLY; CDR2 reads FYNNEI. Deletions cut 6 bases from V and 8 bases from J, with 14 bases between. The CDR3 sequence is 13 residues long. CDR3 protein: CASSLDGEDEQFF. The DNA of the CDR3 is TGTGCCAGCAGCCTGGACGGGGAGGATGAGCAGTTCTTC.

The rearrangement uses TRBV28 and TRBJ2-3; 8 bases match TRBD2. V was clipped by 0 bases and J by 2 bases; unmatched bases: 7. CDR3 length: 17 residues. Per the germline V gene, CDR1 is MDHEN and CDR2 is SYDVKM. CDR3 sequence reads: CASSLWGREADTDTQYF. In DNA form, the CDR3 reads TGTGCCAGCAGTTTATGGGGGCGGGAGGCGGACACAGATACGCAGTATTTT.

The chain uses TRBV28 and TRBJ2-7, with a weak D call TRBD1 (6 bases). Germline V gives CDR1 MDHEN, CDR2 SYDVKM. This CDR3 contains 16 residues. With 10 bases removed from V and 1 base from J, the gap between germline ends came to 23 bases. CDR3: CAINVGWGTPSYEQYF. The DNA for the CDR3 is TGTGCCATTAACGTGGGGTGGGGGACACCGTCCTACGAGCAGTACTTC.

This chain uses TRBV27 with TRBJ2-7, with D possibly matching TRBD1 (6 bases). V was trimmed by 6 bases and J by 5 bases, leaving 23 bases between them. The CDR3 is made up of 16 amino acids. The germline CDR1 and CDR2 sequences are MNHEY and SMNVEV (reference sequence). The CDR3: CASRTGGLQNGNEQYF. The CDR3 DNA follows: TGTGCCAGCAGGACAGGTGGCCTCCAAAACGGGAACGAGCAGTACTTC.

V gene TRBV7-2 combines with J gene TRBJ1-5; 7 bases align to TRBD1. This CDR3 region has 15 residues. CDR1 and CDR2 from the germline V gene are SGHTA and FQGNSA. Germline trimming cut 1 base from V and 6 bases from J; bases unmatched to any gene: 6. CDR3 DNA sequence: TGTGCCAGCAGCTTAGGCTCGACAGGGACTCAGCCCCAGCATTTT. Translation gives CASSLGSTGTQPQHF.

The chain couples TRBV7-8 to TRBJ2-7; 7 nucleotides line up with TRBD2. Per germline, CDR1 SGHVS and CDR2 FQNEAQ. The CDR3 totals 15 residues. The V gene end was trimmed by 2 bases and the J gene end by 4 bases; junction bases not matched to a gene: 8. CDR3 nucleotides: TGTGCCAGCAGCTTACAGCGGGATAGGACTTACGAGCAGTACTTC. Amino acid sequence: CASSLQRDRTYEQYF.

This chain uses TRBV5-1 with TRBJ2-3; a weak D match, TRBD1 (5 bases). Germline CDR1 is SGHRS and CDR2 is YFSETQ. The CDR3 sequence is 16 residues long. The ends were cut back, 1 base at V and 0 bases at J, with 12 bases in the middle. This CDR3 reads CASSLSGPGSTDTQYF. Written as DNA, the CDR3 is TGCGCCAGCAGCTTGTCCGGGCCAGGGAGCACAGATACGCAGTATTTT. Full variable domain (outside the CDR3, taken from reference TRBV5-1 and TRBJ2-3): KAGVTQTPRYLIKTRGQQVTLSCSPISGHRSVSWYQQTPGQGLQFLFEYFSETQRNKGNFPGRFSGRQFSNSRSEMNVSTLELGDSALYLCASSLSGPGSTDTQYFGPGTRLTVL.

The CDR3 nucleotides read TGTGCCAGCAGTTTAGGGACAGGAGTATACTATGGCTACACCTTC. Its protein product is CASSLGTGVYYGYTF. The rearrangement links TRBV28 to TRBJ1-2; 8 positions agree with TRBD1. The germline V gene encodes CDR1 MDHEN and CDR2 SYDVKM. V dropped 2 bases and J dropped 3; count of bases not matched to a gene: 5. The CDR3 consists of 15 residues.

The V gene is TRBV5-1, the J gene TRBJ2-1, with 9 bases matching TRBD2. The J segment lost 3 bases and the V segment lost 5 bases, leaving 9 bases of the junction unmatched. In germline, CDR1 is SGHRS, CDR2 YFSETQ. The CDR3 runs 16 residues. CDR3 in DNA: TGCGCCAGCAGTGCTGGACTAGCGCTAGTCTACAATGAGCAGTTCTTC. Its protein product is CASSAGLALVYNEQFF.

This clone was counted between two and nine times. The CDR3 here is CASSLPGSPPDSNQPQHF. The CDR3 nucleotides are TGTGCCAGCAGTTTACCAGGCTCCCCCCCCGATAGCAATCAGCCCCAGCATTTT. The V gene is TRBV28, the J gene TRBJ1-5; D remains ambiguous. V lost 2 bases and J lost 0, with 17 bases in between. From germline, CDR1 is MDHEN and CDR2 SYDVKM. The CDR3 is 18 amino acids.

V is TRBV10-1 and J is TRBJ1-2; tentatively, D is TRBD1 (6 bases). The germline CDR1 and CDR2 sequences are WNHNN and SYGVQD (reference sequence). CDR3 length equals 16 residues. Trimming removed 0 bases at V and 7 bases at J, with 18 bases between. The CDR3: CASSESHGGACSGYTF. CDR3 in DNA: TGCGCCAGCAGTGAGTCGCACGGGGGGGCCTGCTCTGGCTACACCTTC.

The chain combines TRBV7-9 with TRBJ2-1; TRBD2 is a possible D gene (7 bases). CDR1 is SEHNR and CDR2 is FQNEAQ in the germline V gene (reference sequence). The V end lost 0 bases, the J end lost 8 bases, and 14 bases lay between the germline ends. The CDR3 length is 15 residues. The CDR3 loop is CASSLAFWEGDEQFF. The CDR3 DNA follows: TGTGCCAGCAGCTTAGCGTTCTGGGAGGGGGATGAGCAGTTCTTC.

The chain employs TRBV7-3 and TRBJ2-1, with a weak D call TRBD2 (5 bases). Germline CDR1 reads SGHTA; CDR2 reads FQGTGA. V dropped 2 bases and J dropped 4 bases, with 9 bases sitting between them. There are 14 residues in the CDR3. CDR3 protein: CASSLAAGYNEQFF. In nucleotides, the CDR3 is TGTGCCAGCAGCTTAGCTGCGGGTTACAATGAGCAGTTCTTC.

V and J are TRBV5-4 and TRBJ2-2; tentatively, D is TRBD2 (5 bases). Trimming pared 3 bases from V and 1 base from J, leaving 10 bases between. The CDR3 has 15 residues. The germline gives CDR1 SGHNT, CDR2 YYREEE (reference sequence). CDR3 amino acids: CASSSPGMNTGELFF. The CDR3 DNA sequence: TGTGCCAGCAGCTCTCCCGGGATGAACACCGGGGAGCTGTTTTTT.

The chain uses TRBV5-8 and TRBJ2-7, with D possibly matching TRBD1 (6 bases). Trimming pared 0 bases from V and 3 bases from J, leaving 10 bases between. From germline, CDR1 is SGHTS and CDR2 YDEGEE. This CDR3 is 14 amino acids long. CDR3 in amino acids: CASSLVGTSYEQYF. DNA of the CDR3: TGTGCCAGCAGCTTGGTTGGGACAAGCTACGAGCAGTACTTC.

CDR3 residues: CASSAILNTEAFF. The DNA for the CDR3 is TGTGCCAGCAGTGCTATACTAAACACTGAAGCTTTCTTT. The rearrangement uses TRBV25-1 and TRBJ1-1; no clear D. V dropped 4 bases and J dropped 2 bases, with 8 bases sitting between them. The length of the CDR3 is 13 residues. CDR1 is MGHDK, CDR2 SYGVNS, per germline. Combining the CDR3 with reference TRBV25-1 and TRBJ1-1 gives the whole variable domain EADIYQTPRYLVIGTGKKITLECSQTMGHDKMYWYQQDPGMELHLIHYSYGVNSTEKGDLSSESTVSRIRTEHFPLTLESARPSHTSQYLCASSAILNTEAFFGQGTRLTVV.

The CDR3 DNA reads as TGTGCCATCAAGGGGACAGGCACTGAAGCTTTCTTT. Protein product: CAIKGTGTEAFF. This sequence joins TRBV10-3 and TRBJ1-1, with 8 bases lining up with TRBD1. Germline-derived CDR1 and CDR2 are ENHRY and SYGVKD. Trimming at V came to 7 bases and at J to 4 bases, leaving 2 bases not matched to a gene. The CDR3 covers 12 residues.

This clone was counted once. The V gene is TRBV5-1, the J gene TRBJ2-1, with 10 bases fitting TRBD1. CDR1 is SGHRS and CDR2 is YFSETQ in the germline V gene. V trimming: 7 bases; J trimming: 7 bases; junction bases outside the gene matches: 8. The CDR3 contains 14 residues. The CDR3 reads CASGQGDFENEQFF. For the CDR3, the DNA is TGCGCCAGCGGACAGGGGGATTTTGAAAATGAGCAGTTCTTC.

The chain uses TRBV19 and TRBJ1-2; possible D gene TRBD1, 5 bases. The V gene's germline CDR1 is LNHDA and CDR2 SQIVND (reference sequence). CDR3 length: 14 residues. V was trimmed by 2 bases and J by 4 bases, leaving 11 bases between them. The CDR3 protein is CASSIRGRSYGYTF. CDR3 DNA: TGTGCCAGTAGTATAAGGGGAAGGAGCTATGGCTACACCTTC.

The chain links TRBV5-5 to TRBJ2-2, with D tentatively TRBD2 (7 bases). Germline V lookup: CDR1 SGHKS, CDR2 YYEKEE (reference sequence). Trimming cost V 0 bases and J 3 bases, with 12 bases left between them. CDR3 length equals 16 residues. The CDR3 sequence is CASSLGGGWDTGELFF. CDR3 in DNA: TGTGCCAGCAGCTTGGGGGGGGGCTGGGACACCGGGGAGCTGTTTTTT.